This T cell receptor beta chain was sequenced in a study of cytomegalovirus exposure and HLA in healthy donors (dated by TCRdb to between 2016 and 2019). In terms of the full investigation: In an earlier analysis of roughly 590 of the donors, roughly 300 Gb of sequence data and 90 million to 130 million unique TCR beta sequences from about 190 million T cells were reported. Roughly 300 gigabases of sequencing data and approximately 91 million unique TCR sequences made up an early release that covered 500 to 650 HLA-typed donors. The genetic ancestry cluster associated with self-reported Caucasian donors included approximately 85% of the roughly 400 genotyped donors. The aim of the study was to test whether cataloging public T cell receptors could identify signatures of past pathogen exposure. The study used immunosequencing to profile the T cell repertoires of several hundred subjects and linked those repertoires to cytomegalovirus serostatus. In addition to the first cohort of several hundred subjects, a separate validation cohort of some 120 different subjects was used. High-throughput TCR immunosequencing, statistical association of individual TCRs with disease status, and machine learning were combined to predict cytomegalovirus infection status. In a later analysis, previously published TCR beta repertoires from more than 500 donors were re-analyzed and high-resolution HLA genotyping was added so that TCR occurrence patterns could be studied. The later analysis used no new phenotypic data to find candidate immune exposures, relying instead on TCR beta sequences and their occurrence across donors. In an earlier analysis of roughly 580 of the donors, high-throughput TCR beta sequencing was used to judge whether each TCR beta V gene segment behaved as functional or pseudogenic. Donor age, sex, ethnicity and CMV serostatus were collected together with the repertoire data. In a later genetic analysis, genome-wide SNP genotypes for about 55% of the roughly 700 donors were used, and that subset was treated as a discovery cohort. All discovery cohort repertoires had been generated using a single sequencing platform. Class I and class II HLA loci were covered by the typing at four-digit resolution. The number of donors typed differed by locus, with about 620-630 for A, B, C, DRB1 and DQB1, around 500 for DQA1, 600 to 610 for DPA1, and under 490 for DPB1. A few DR-DQ haplotypes were treated as single units for association and clustering because of strong linkage in the cohort. Across about 370 genotyped donors of the cohort, an average of 235,054 unique TCR beta nucleotide sequences per donor were sequenced, and approximately 17% of those sequences were non-productive.

The library was generated by the immunoSEQ multiplex PCR assay. For the multiplex PCR, a mixture combining 60 forward primers for TCR Vbeta segments and 13 reverse primers for TCR Jbeta segments was used. The CDR3 region of rearranged TCR beta genes was amplified from genomic DNA by a multiplex PCR assay. The amplified TCR beta libraries were sequenced on the Illumina HiSeq System as 87-base-pair reads. The source study handled its data this way. Across the 700 or so repertoires, a later analysis counted roughly 77 million unique TCR beta chains, 8.5 million to 12 million of which were shared by at least two donors. A nearest-neighbor algorithm error-corrected the raw reads and collapsed the reads into unique sequences, merging closely related sequences to remove PCR and sequencing errors. Alignment of CDR3 sequences to IMGT reference sequences was used to assign V, D and J gene segments. For a sequence to be retained, a match of at least six nucleotides to both a V gene segment and a J gene segment was required. A rearrangement was called productive if the CDR3 had no stop codons and remained in frame with V and J, and every other rearrangement was called non-productive. CDR3 was defined by IMGT convention, running from the second conserved V-encoded cysteine to the conserved J-encoded phenylalanine. The earlier analysis of fewer than 700 of the donors excluded sequences that lacked an unambiguous match to a single V gene segment. An earlier analysis of fewer than 750 of the donors called V segments functional above 56.7% productive rearrangements and segregating when the between-donor standard deviation exceeded 5%. A statistical classification framework was built for diagnosing cytomegalovirus status from the catalog of TCR beta chain sequences. In a later analysis, TCR nucleotide sequences were compared against IMGT/GENE-DB human TR gene sequences so that V and J genes could be assigned. The TCRdist pipeline was used in a later analysis to assign CDR3 sequences and most-parsimonious VDJ recombination scenarios. In a later analysis, every TCR beta chain was defined by the combination of its CDR3 amino acid sequence and its V-gene family, and reads without a unique V-gene family were dropped. A later analysis removed 550 to 650 highly shared, low-generation-probability nucleotide sequences to deal with suspected cross-contamination and a sequencing artifact. In a later analysis, a clonal expansion index was calculated for each public chain from normalized within-repertoire ranks of inferred template counts. In a later analysis, generation probabilities were computed using a VDJ recombination model fitted to out-of-frame rearrangements, and the results were checked against IGoR. A later analysis scored TCR-TCR, TCR-HLA and TCR-CMV co-occurrence with hypergeometric tests, applying a repertoire-size bias correction to TCR pairs. In a later analysis, false discovery rates were estimated by permuting HLA or CMV assignments 20 times. In a later analysis, co-occurring TCRs were grouped with DBSCAN, and TCRdist sequence similarity was added when clustering was performed within HLA-allele-positive subsets. Repertoires with fewer than 30,000 or more than 120,000 public chains were left out of co-occurrence clustering, as were about 5 repertoires with anomalous nucleotide sharing. The source is immuneACCESS, and TCRdb retained only in-frame sequences with V and J called. Part of the clones is not carried over; for the studies checked, unresolved V genes explain less than half of this, and the remainder is unexplained. The V and J calls and clone size come from that table; D and trimming were worked out from the DNA. This sample has 200,000 to 250,000 clones in its table, and approximately 84% of those were observed once. Clones ranked in the top ten supply approximately 0.62% of the sample.

The CDR3 covers 15 residues, taking in both the cysteine and the phenylalanine. Left in the record is the CDR3 DNA by itself, 45 bases read in frame from the first base. Per the germline V gene, SNHLY is the CDR1 and FYNNEI is the CDR2. Trimming leaves V shorter by 7 bases and J shorter by 10 bases, with the junction holding 14 bases beyond the gene matches. The cohort comprised some 700 healthy bone marrow donors. At the time of sampling, all cohort members were nominally healthy, though unrecorded immune exposures were likely present. The donor tested CMV seronegative and was one of the 352 seronegative cohort members. A peripheral blood sample was collected from each donor, and TCR beta sequencing was performed on peripheral blood mononuclear cells. Genomic DNA extraction from the blood cell samples was performed with the Qiagen DNeasy Blood Extraction Kit. General conclusions and limits of the study: A further reported finding was that TCR beta sequences accurately predicted the HLA-A and HLA-B alleles for most subjects in the first cohort. Assigning TCR associations to individual alleles was difficult when HLA alleles, especially DR and DQ, strongly co-occurred. Sequencing depth was assumed to be roughly uniform across donors in the presence/absence analyses, though that assumption may not hold. Cytomegalovirus status was reported to be diagnosed by the classifier with high specificity and sensitivity in both the original and validation cohorts. A total of 150 to 200 TCR beta chains were listed by the study as associated with cytomegalovirus. In vitro tests confirmed that three of the cytomegalovirus-associated TCR beta chains recognize cytomegalovirus antigens. A later analysis found that most CMV-associated TCR beta chains appeared HLA-restricted, with HLA associations seemingly driven largely by CMV exposure. Linkage disequilibrium might explain the correlated functional status among segregating V segments, but an unknown experimental factor could not be ruled out. A cluster of highly shared sequence variants was judged likely to represent a technical artifact of the sequencing pipeline. In this cohort, only TCR beta chains were sequenced, and detectable features were limited by the absence of alpha or paired-chain data. A later analysis associated around 16,000 TCR beta sequences with specific HLA alleles at a false discovery rate of 0.05. In a later genetic analysis, fewer N-insertions in productive TCRs were reported among donors in an Asian-associated ancestry cluster than the approximately 710-donor mean. In a later analysis, TCR association rates were found to vary across HLA loci, with the most associated TCRs seen for DRB1 alleles and the fewest for HLA-C alleles. Across donors, most TCR sequences were observed very rarely, whereas some public TCRs were present in many individuals. Some IMGT-functional V segments, including TRBV6-2 and TRBV6-3, could not be distinguished by the 87-base-pair reads and were therefore excluded. CMV serostatus was the only immune exposure information available for the cohort. The authors suggested that the approach could potentially be extended to other disease states and immunological phenotypes. Because HLA typing was unavailable for some donors at each locus, only the typed subset was used in association tests. V-gene and J-gene trimming of TCR beta chains was associated with a missense DCLRE1C variant in a later genetic analysis, and the association was replicated in an independent cohort. Compared with equally common non-associated chains, HLA-associated TCR beta chains in a later analysis were more clonally expanded and had lower generation probabilities. In an earlier analysis of 587 of the donors, most TCR beta V segments appeared in productive rearrangements about 87% or about 30% of the time, broadly matching IMGT annotations. Because counts were too low, more than 15 rarely observed V segments, including chromosome 9 orphons, were excluded from the earlier analysis of around 590 of the donors. In a later analysis, several top co-occurrence clusters were reported to appear linked to parvovirus B19, influenza, CMV and Epstein-Barr virus.

Notes on this clone: There is no known antigen for this receptor. No clone much larger than this one lies a single base away; base qualities are absent.

The sequence links TRBV2 to TRBJ2-3, with 10 bases in between that match TRBD2. The TCR was taken from a woman aged 40 to 55 in good health and CMV-seronegative. Sequencing was done on a sample of PBMCs. The CDR3 protein sequence reads: CASIEERGGGAAQYF. The sequence in DNA is TGTGCCAGCATCGAAGAGCGGGGGGGCGGTGCGGCGCAGTATTTT.